Below are 14 T cell receptor beta chains sequenced from a single sample in a study of blood T cell repertoires in COVID-19. This table comes from immunoSEQ multiplex PCR, and its TCRdb copy is limited to in-frame clones, with some not included. The data hold some 350,000 clones, with approximately 86% observed a single time. Input material: peripheral blood. Every receptor here comes from a human donor in a cohort sampled during active COVID-19.

The V gene is TRBV19, the J gene TRBJ1-2; tentative D call: TRBD1 (6 bases). The germline V and J ends were trimmed by 8 bases and 3 bases, with 19 bases remaining between them. CDR1 and CDR2 from the germline V gene are LNHDA and SQIVND (reference sequence). The CDR3 is made up of 15 amino acids. CDR3 in amino acids: CASPTGGGADYGYTF. Written as DNA, the CDR3 is TGTGCCAGTCCGACGGGGGGGGGCGCCGACTATGGCTACACCTTC.

The V and J genes are TRBV2 and TRBJ2-3; possibly TRBD2 for D (6 bases). CDR3 length: 14 residues. V was shortened by 9 bases and J by 2 bases, with 15 bases between the two germline ends. The germline V gene encodes CDR1 SNHLY and CDR2 FYNNEI. CDR3 residues: CARTSGGLTDTQYF. DNA of the CDR3: TGTGCCAGGACCTCCGGGGGACTCACAGATACGCAGTATTTT. Using reference TRBV2 and TRBJ2-3 for the parts outside the CDR3, the full variable domain is EPEVTQTPSHQVTQMGQEVILRCVPISNHLYFYWYRQILGQKVEFLVSFYNNEISEKSEIFDDQFSVERPDGSNFTLKIRSTKLEDSAMYFCARTSGGLTDTQYFGPGTRLTVL.

The V and J genes are TRBV19 and TRBJ1-4, with 9 bases that match TRBD1. The CDR3 sequence is 14 residues long. Germline CDR1 reads LNHDA; CDR2 reads SQIVND (reference sequence). Trimming removed 6 bases from V and 7 bases from J; junction bases left unmatched: 6. Here the CDR3 DNA reads TGTGCCAGTAGAGACAGGGGGATGGTTGAAAAACTGTTTTTT. It codes for CASRDRGMVEKLFF.

The rearrangement links TRBV7-8 to TRBJ1-4, with D uncertain. The CDR3 covers 16 residues. The germline V and J ends were trimmed by 4 bases and 0 bases, with 12 bases remaining between them. Germline lookup yields CDR1 SGHVS and CDR2 FQNEAQ. The CDR3 region is CASSSHRVPTNEKLFF. CDR3 nucleotides: TGTGCCAGCAGCTCCCATCGCGTCCCAACTAATGAAAAACTGTTTTTT.

This chain connects TRBV5-1 to TRBJ2-1; 10 bases are a match to TRBD2. Germline values: CDR1 SGHRS, CDR2 YFSETQ. The CDR3 contains 14 residues. Trimming took 4 bases from V and 5 from J; bases not matched to a gene: 3. The CDR3, as DNA: TGCGCCAGCAGCCCGGGACTAGCGCACAATGAGCAGTTCTTC. Protein: CASSPGLAHNEQFF.

This sequence joins TRBV29-1 and TRBJ1-3; D gene uncertain. This CDR3 spans 13 amino acids. Trimming removed 4 bases at V and 0 bases at J, with 7 bases between. Germline assignment: CDR1 SQVTM and CDR2 ANQGSEA. The CDR3 is CSVVEFSGNTIYF. The CDR3, as DNA: TGCAGCGTTGTGGAGTTCTCTGGAAACACCATATATTTT. Full variable domain (missing parts from reference TRBV29-1 and TRBJ1-3): SAVISQKPSRDICQRGTSLTIQCQVDSQVTMMFWYRQQPGQSLTLIATANQGSEATYESGFVIDKFPISRPNLTFSTLTVSNMSPEDSSIYLCSVVEFSGNTIYFGEGSWLTVV.

The chain couples TRBV4-1 to TRBJ1-1; 7 bases are shared with TRBD1. This CDR3 is built from 15 residues. The V gene's germline CDR1 is MGHRA and CDR2 YSYEKL. V shed 5 bases, J shed 1 base, and the junction held 7 bases outside the gene matches. CDR3 nucleotide sequence: TGCGCCAGCAGCGCTCAGGGGACAGCGAACACTGAAGCTTTCTTT. Its protein is CASSAQGTANTEAFF.

The rearrangement uses TRBV5-4 and TRBJ2-1; the D gene is possibly TRBD1 (5 bases). Germline lookup yields CDR1 SGHNT and CDR2 YYREEE (reference sequence). V lost 2 bases and J 3 bases, leaving 9 bases between the germline ends. This CDR3 region has 14 residues. The CDR3: CASSFRGNYNEQFF. DNA for the CDR3: TGTGCCAGCAGCTTTAGGGGTAACTACAATGAGCAGTTCTTC.

V usage is TRBV7-6 and J usage is TRBJ2-5; unclear D gene. CDR1 SGHVS and CDR2 FNYEAQ come from the germline V gene. The V and J ends lost 2 bases and 5 bases respectively, with 9 bases between them. The CDR3 consists of 13 residues. In nucleotides, the CDR3 is TGTGCCAGCAGCTTAAAGCCCCGGGAGACCCAGTACTTC. Its protein product is CASSLKPRETQYF.

With respect to this clone: One junction end disagrees with the germline gene, perhaps due to a read error. The chain has TRBV14 and TRBJ2-1; tentatively, D is TRBD2 (5 bases). The length of the CDR3 is 11 residues. CDR1 is SGHDN, CDR2 FVKESK, per germline. The CDR3 spells CASSQGLLGIF. The CDR3 DNA sequence: TGTGCCAGCAGCCAAGGGCTACTCGGGATCTTC.

CDR3 coding DNA: TGTGCCAGCAGTGGCGGAGGCCGGGCCACTGAAGCTTTCTTT. Amino acids: CASSGGGRATEAFF. The chain carries TRBV2 and TRBJ1-1, with D unclear. Germline CDR1 is SNHLY and CDR2 is FYNNEI. The length of the CDR3 is 14 residues. Trimming cost V 4 bases and J 4 bases, with 13 bases left between them.

This chain links TRBV2 with TRBJ2-5; TRBD1 matches at 10 bases. V shed 6 bases and J 0 bases; nucleotides not matched to a gene: 1. Germline CDR1 SNHLY, CDR2 FYNNEI. This CDR3 has 14 amino acids. For the CDR3, the DNA is TGTGCCAGCAGAGGGACAGGGGACCAAGAGACCCAGTACTTC. Its translation is CASRGTGDQETQYF.

The chain is built from TRBV18 and TRBJ1-4; the D gene is possibly TRBD1 (6 bases). V lost 6 bases and J lost 3, with 8 bases in between. Germline assignment: CDR1 KGHSH and CDR2 LQKENI. The CDR3 covers 13 residues. The CDR3: CASSGTPNEKLFF. The CDR3 DNA reads TGTGCCAGCTCCGGGACACCTAATGAAAAACTGTTTTTT.

The V and J genes are TRBV4-1 and TRBJ1-5, with TRBD1 matching 7 bases. Germline V CDR1 and CDR2: MGHRA, YSYEKL. Trimming at V came to 1 base and at J to 12 bases, leaving 12 bases not matched to a gene. The CDR3 length is 15 residues. CDR3 loop: CASSQGGTGVRVQHF. DNA of the CDR3: TGCGCCAGCAGCCAAGGAGGAACAGGGGTTAGGGTCCAGCATTTT.